Reported below is one T cell receptor (beta chain). Researchers ran the PCR with 60 Vbeta and 13 Jbeta primers. Generated by immunoSEQ multiplex PCR, the TCRdb table keeps only in-frame clones and is missing some. The repertoire includes some 120,000 clones, 55% to 80% of them detected once, and 2% to 2.5% sits in the top ten. The CDR3 loop spans 15 amino acids. CDR1 and CDR2 (germline): SNHLY, FYNNEI. Trimming removed 5 bases from V and 2 bases from J, with 15 bases in between. This entry belongs to a study of cytomegalovirus exposure and HLA in healthy donors. Sequenced input: PBMCs. This chain uses TRBV2 with TRBJ2-5; tentatively, D is TRBD2 (6 bases). This TCR came from a woman in her twenties or thirties in good health and CMV-seronegative. CDR3 nucleotide sequence: TGTGCCAGCAGTCTAGCTAGCGTACCACAAGAGACCCAGTACTTC. It encodes CASSLASVPQETQYF.